These T cell receptor beta chains were read from a single sample in a study of CD8 T cells in ankylosing spondylitis. From the 5' RACE reads, TCRdb called clonotypes with MiXCR, one entry per CDR3 protein. The sample yields some 270,000 distinct CDR3 sequences, approximately 30% seen once. Input material: blood, either unsorted or a sorted T cell fraction (not recorded which). All receptors come from a male donor with ankylosing spondylitis or in good health (not recorded which). Each CDR3 is given with its conserved first and last residue. The D gene is left open where the match is weak. The size of a clone is reported for some rows only, either as once, few or many, or as a class for expanded clones.

>TRBV28|TRBJ1-2|-|-
CASSFSGAGYTF
TGTGCCAGCAGTTTCTCGGGTGCTGGCTACACCTTC
>TRBV6-5|TRBJ2-7|few|TRBD2
CASSYRLALIDEQYF
TGTGCCAGCAGTTACCGACTAGCCCTAATCGACGAGCAGTACTTC
>TRBV29-1|TRBJ2-7|-|-
CSVEDRGETYEQYF
TGCAGCGTTGAAGATCGGGGTGAGACCTACGAGCAGTACTTC
>TRBV7-2|TRBJ1-1|many|-
CASSLTLTGTEAFF
TGTGCCAGCAGCCTCACCCTAACAGGGACCGAAGCTTTCTTT
>TRBV29-1|TRBJ1-3|few|-
CSVVGGSGNTIYF
TGCAGCGTTGTAGGGGGCTCTGGAAACACCATATATTTT
>TRBV20-1|TRBJ2-7|few|-
CSARKGGEQGEQYF
TGCAGTGCTAGAAAGGGGGGGGAACAGGGCGAGCAGTACTTC
>TRBV7-8|TRBJ1-5|-|-
CASSLGPINQPQHF
TGTGCCAGCAGCTTAGGCCCCATCAATCAGCCCCAGCATTTT
>TRBV20-1|TRBJ2-1|-|-
CSARGDGGAFYNEQFF
TGCAGTGCTAGGGGGGACGGTGGAGCCTTTTACAATGAGCAGTTCTTC
>TRBV5-1|TRBJ2-5|-|-
CASSLSDVHGETQYF
TGCGCCAGCAGCTTATCGGATGTTCATGGGGAGACCCAGTACTTC
>TRBV12-3/TRBV12-4|TRBJ1-6|-|TRBD1
CASSPGGGRNSPLHF
TGTGCCAGCAGTCCAGGGGGTGGTCGTAATTCACCCCTCCACTTT
>TRBV5-5|TRBJ2-1|-|-
CASSLGPGMTYNEQFF
TGTGCCAGCAGCTTGGGCCCAGGGATGACCTACAATGAGCAGTTCTTC
>TRBV5-4|TRBJ2-3|once|-
CASSLGLGRGTDTQYF
TGTGCCAGCAGCTTGGGGCTCGGGAGAGGCACAGATACGCAGTATTTT
>TRBV5-5|TRBJ1-5|-|-
CASSLLGGFNQPQHF
TGTGCCAGCAGCTTGCTGGGGGGCTTTAATCAGCCCCAGCATTTT
>TRBV15|TRBJ1-6|-|-
CATSRDDSPLHF
TGTGCCACCAGCAGAGACGATTCACCCCTCCACTTT
>TRBV10-3|TRBJ2-5|few|TRBD1
CAISSPTSGQKQETQYF
TGTGCCATCAGTTCACCCACCTCGGGACAGAAACAAGAGACCCAGTACTTC
>TRBV11-2|TRBJ2-3|-|-
CASSRVDFGTQYF
TGTGCCAGCAGCCGGGTTGACTTCGGTACGCAGTATTTT
>TRBV7-2|TRBJ1-2|-|-
CASSFSRDYGYTF
TGTGCCAGCAGCTTCAGCAGGGACTATGGCTACACCTTC
>TRBV20-1|TRBJ2-7|many|-
CSAPVVGEQYF
TGCAGTGCTCCTGTAGTGGGTGAGCAGTACTTC
>TRBV29-1|TRBJ2-3|few|TRBD1
CSVSPGQRPTDTQYF
TGCAGCGTTTCCCCGGGACAGAGACCCACAGATACGCAGTATTTT
>TRBV7-9|TRBJ2-7|few|TRBD1
CASSLGWGTALTEQYF
TGTGCCAGCAGCTTAGGCTGGGGGACAGCGCTTACCGAGCAGTACTTC
>TRBV29-1|TRBJ2-3|-|TRBD2
CSVERTSGGAAADTQYF
TGCAGCGTTGAGAGGACTAGCGGGGGGGCTGCGGCAGATACGCAGTATTTT
>TRBV5-6|TRBJ1-1|many|TRBD1
CASSGKTGIYTEAFF
TGTGCCAGCAGCGGTAAGACAGGGATATACACTGAAGCTTTCTTT
>TRBV20-1|TRBJ2-1|-|-
CSARDPGLYNEQFF
TGCAGTGCTAGAGACCCTGGGCTGTACAATGAGCAGTTCTTC
>TRBV4-2|TRBJ2-4|-|TRBD2
CASSQDFASGGAQNIQYF
TGTGCCAGCAGCCAAGATTTCGCTAGCGGGGGGGCCCAAAACATTCAGTACTTC
>TRBV5-6|TRBJ2-1|few|TRBD2
CASSLGLAGGNEQFF
TGTGCCAGCAGCTTGGGGCTAGCGGGGGGTAATGAGCAGTTCTTC
>TRBV6-1|TRBJ1-1|-|-
CASRAGALSAEAFF
TGTGCCAGCAGGGCCGGGGCATTAAGCGCTGAAGCTTTCTTT
>TRBV12-3/TRBV12-4|TRBJ2-2|-|TRBD2
CASTFSGGLTGELFF
TGTGCCAGCACCTTTAGCGGGGGCCTCACCGGGGAGCTGTTTTTT
>TRBV5-1|TRBJ2-1|-|TRBD2
CASGSSGYNEQFF
TGCGCCAGCGGGTCTAGCGGGTACAATGAGCAGTTCTTC
>TRBV4-1|TRBJ2-1|few|-
CASSLGRLGAYNEQFF
TGCGCCAGCAGCCTCGGCCGATTGGGAGCTTACAATGAGCAGTTCTTC
>TRBV10-3|TRBJ1-2|-|-
CAISRTEGGKSYGYTF
TGTGCCATCAGTAGGACGGAGGGGGGGAAATCCTATGGCTACACCTTC
>TRBV12-3/TRBV12-4|TRBJ2-2|-|-
CASRVRTARTGELFF
TGTGCCAGCAGGGTACGGACAGCCCGAACCGGGGAGCTGTTTTTT
>TRBV9|TRBJ2-3|few|-
CASSGGDRPTDTQYF
TGTGCCAGCAGCGGGGGGGACAGACCCACAGATACGCAGTATTTT
>TRBV29-1|TRBJ1-1|-|-
CSAEPNTEAFF
TGCAGCGCTGAACCAAACACTGAAGCTTTCTTT
>TRBV29-1|TRBJ2-1|few|-
CSVEGVVHNYNEQFF
TGCAGCGTTGAAGGAGTGGTACATAACTACAATGAGCAGTTCTTC
>TRBV5-1|TRBJ2-1|few|-
CASSLGQARMGQFF
TGCGCCAGCAGCTTGGGACAGGCTCGAATGGGGCAGTTCTTC